This T cell receptor beta chain was sequenced for a study of T cell repertoires in cytomegalovirus infection. Study details: Recently identified HLA-C-restricted CMV epitopes and well-studied HLA-B-restricted CMV epitopes were used by the study. A matching HLA type, together with CMV infection, was signaled by public TCR beta signatures. Study results and limitations: HLA-C-restricted CMV clonotypes gave the most frequent clonotype in two of eight donors. Summed public TCR beta family frequency identified CMV carriers bearing the relevant HLA.

TCRdb ran MiXCR on the reads and lists one entry per CDR3 protein. The sample contains approximately 100,000 distinct CDR3 sequences, 29% of which appear only once. Note on this clonotype: Its target is not known.

This TCR was sampled from a human donor in good health (CMV status not recorded). Some clones in this sample may be carry-over from other donors' samples. Material: CD8+ T cells from cultured PBMCs, obtained from culture after CMV antigen stimulation.

CDR3 in DNA: TGTGCCAGCAGCCAAGATTCGGGGGTTGGCTACACCTTC. This translates into CASSQDSGVGYTF. The chain recombines TRBV3-1 with TRBJ1-2, with TRBD1 as a possible D gene (5 bases). The ends were cut back, 0 bases at V and 7 bases at J, with 9 bases in the middle. The length of the CDR3 is 13 residues. Germline loops: CDR1 LGHDT, CDR2 YNNKEL (reference sequence).